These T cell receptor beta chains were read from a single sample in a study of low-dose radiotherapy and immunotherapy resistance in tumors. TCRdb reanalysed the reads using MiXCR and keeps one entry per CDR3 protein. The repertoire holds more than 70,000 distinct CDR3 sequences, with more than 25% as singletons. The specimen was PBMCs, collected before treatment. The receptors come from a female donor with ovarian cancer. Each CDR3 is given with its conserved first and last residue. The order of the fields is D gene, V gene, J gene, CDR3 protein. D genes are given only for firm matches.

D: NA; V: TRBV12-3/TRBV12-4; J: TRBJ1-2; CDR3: CASSLKRGYTF
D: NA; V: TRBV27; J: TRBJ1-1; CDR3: CASSLPDKRAFF
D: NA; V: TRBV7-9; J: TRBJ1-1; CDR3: CASSPPNREKGAFF
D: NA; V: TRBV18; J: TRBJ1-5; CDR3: CASSPIGGWPQHF
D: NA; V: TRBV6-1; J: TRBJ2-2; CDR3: CASSYSWAPEPGELFF
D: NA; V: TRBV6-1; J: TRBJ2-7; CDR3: CASSKSGTPYEQYF
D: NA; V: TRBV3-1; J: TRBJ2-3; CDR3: CASNQFAVGVDTQYF
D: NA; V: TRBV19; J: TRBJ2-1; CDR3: CASKENEQFF
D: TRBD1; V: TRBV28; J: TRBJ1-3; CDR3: CASRRDREDTIYF
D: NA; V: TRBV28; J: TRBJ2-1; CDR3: CASRLGQGGYNEQFF
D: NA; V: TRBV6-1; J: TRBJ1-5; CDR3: CASSEATDNQPQHF